This is a list of T cell receptor beta chains from one sample in a study of blood T cell repertoires in COVID-19. Assay: immunoSEQ multiplex PCR; the TCRdb copy retains only in-frame clones and omits some. The table has about 220,000 clones, 65% to 85% seen once. The sequencing input was PBMCs or T cells enriched from blood (not recorded which). Every receptor here comes from a woman in her thirties or forties who had recovered from COVID-19. Each CDR3 is given without its conserved first and last residue. Some rows mark clone size as missing; the rest say once, few, many or name a class of expanded clone.

clone size: -; V gene: TRBV14; CDR3 length: 13; CDR3 protein: ASSQVVSGYNEQF
clone size: -; V gene: TRBV7-3; CDR3 length: 14; CDR3 protein: ASSFTPSGRAQEQF
clone size: -; V gene: TRBV6-5; CDR3 length: 11; CDR3 protein: ATFQASGNTIY
clone size: -; V gene: TRBV5-1; CDR3 length: 10; CDR3 protein: ASSLVGEKLF
clone size: -; V gene: TRBV30; CDR3 length: 12; CDR3 protein: AWSLDRELTEAF
clone size: -; V gene: TRBV7-2; CDR3 length: 13; CDR3 protein: ASSPRSGGAGELF
clone size: -; V gene: TRBV19; CDR3 length: 11; CDR3 protein: ASSPSWRDGYT
clone size: -; V gene: TRBV19; CDR3 length: 12; CDR3 protein: ASSAQGAAGELF
clone size: -; V gene: TRBV5-1; CDR3 length: 16; CDR3 protein: ASRLDWGSGSFPDTQY
clone size: once; V gene: TRBV4-3; CDR3 length: 16; CDR3 protein: ASSHLYRDTLGNQPQH
clone size: -; V gene: TRBV4-1; CDR3 length: 15; CDR3 protein: ASSQDKTSGSYNEQF
clone size: -; V gene: TRBV2; CDR3 length: 14; CDR3 protein: ASSEEGTYGSGELF
clone size: once; V gene: TRBV6-5; CDR3 length: 12; CDR3 protein: ASIPGQTGNTIY
clone size: few; V gene: TRBV10-3; CDR3 length: 10; CDR3 protein: AIKTGNYGYT
clone size: -; V gene: TRBV7-2; CDR3 length: 13; CDR3 protein: ASSLGGQLGQPQH
clone size: -; V gene: TRBV10-3; CDR3 length: 11; CDR3 protein: AISDSGPYEQY
clone size: many; V gene: TRBV3-1/TRBV3-2; CDR3 length: 15; CDR3 protein: ASSQEGAGTGPEKLF
clone size: -; V gene: TRBV7-2; CDR3 length: 15; CDR3 protein: ASSLVTSGRGRGEQF
clone size: once; V gene: TRBV10-1; CDR3 length: 15; CDR3 protein: ASSESRLAAYTGELF
clone size: -; V gene: TRBV27; CDR3 length: 11; CDR3 protein: ASSLNKQETQY
clone size: -; V gene: TRBV19; CDR3 length: 13; CDR3 protein: ASSWTSNSNQPQH
clone size: -; V gene: TRBV3-1/TRBV3-2; CDR3 length: 12; CDR3 protein: ASSRQALSPEAF
clone size: -; V gene: TRBV23-1; CDR3 length: 14; CDR3 protein: ASSQSKEAEAGELF
clone size: -; V gene: TRBV29-1; CDR3 length: 9; CDR3 protein: SVEGTNGYT
clone size: -; V gene: TRBV28; CDR3 length: 13; CDR3 protein: ASSSPGTGTNEQF
clone size: many; V gene: TRBV27; CDR3 length: 12; CDR3 protein: ASSLRAGVDEQY
clone size: -; V gene: TRBV7-9; CDR3 length: 12; CDR3 protein: ASSLNAGDNEQF
clone size: -; V gene: TRBV6-5; CDR3 length: 13; CDR3 protein: ASSSRDSSGNTIY
clone size: -; V gene: TRBV9; CDR3 length: 12; CDR3 protein: ASSPLSSGNTIY
clone size: -; V gene: TRBV28; CDR3 length: 17; CDR3 protein: ASSLALFAGDGSGNTIY
clone size: -; V gene: TRBV21-1; CDR3 length: 11; CDR3 protein: AKRSGGTYEQY
clone size: -; V gene: TRBV18; CDR3 length: 13; CDR3 protein: ASSLRTAQNYGYT
clone size: -; V gene: TRBV7-6; CDR3 length: 15; CDR3 protein: ASSSSGGAGVRETQY
clone size: -; V gene: TRBV19; CDR3 length: 12; CDR3 protein: ASSILSSYNEQF
clone size: -; V gene: TRBV7-9; CDR3 length: 15; CDR3 protein: ASSLPGTGRWDTEAF
clone size: -; V gene: TRBV10-3; CDR3 length: 14; CDR3 protein: AISAYGTGDNEKLF
clone size: -; V gene: TRBV19; CDR3 length: 13; CDR3 protein: ASSRPGGSGAEAF
clone size: -; V gene: TRBV25-1; CDR3 length: 10; CDR3 protein: ASRQGYTEAF
clone size: -; V gene: TRBV6-5; CDR3 length: 14; CDR3 protein: ASSYSGQGDNQPQH
clone size: -; V gene: TRBV4-2; CDR3 length: 19; CDR3 protein: ASTHPLAGGIPSPSTDTQY
clone size: -; V gene: TRBV20-1; CDR3 length: 15; CDR3 protein: SASDRVGAARNQPQH
clone size: -; V gene: TRBV30; CDR3 length: 12; CDR3 protein: AWSVRTSWGELF
clone size: few; V gene: TRBV20-1; CDR3 length: 10; CDR3 protein: SASTHNEKLF